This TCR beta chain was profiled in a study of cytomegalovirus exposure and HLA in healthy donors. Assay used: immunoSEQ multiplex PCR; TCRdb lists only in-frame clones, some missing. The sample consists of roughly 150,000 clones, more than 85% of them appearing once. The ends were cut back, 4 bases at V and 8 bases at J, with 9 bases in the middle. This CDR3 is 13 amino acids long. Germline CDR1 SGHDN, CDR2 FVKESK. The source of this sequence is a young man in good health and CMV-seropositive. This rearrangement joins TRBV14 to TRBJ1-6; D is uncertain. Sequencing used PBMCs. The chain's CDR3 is CASSRPGYSPLHF. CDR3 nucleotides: TGTGCCAGCAGCCGTCCGGGGTATTCACCCCTCCACTTT.